This record covers a single TCR beta chain. The target of this receptor is not known. No quality values exist for individual bases; no much larger clone is one base distant. TCRbeta CDR3 regions were amplified from genomic DNA using the immunoSEQ Assay, a bias-controlled multiplex PCR. The published analysis was carried out like this. Nucleated cell counts per sample were estimated from amplification of reference gene primers within the assay. To quantify the absolute abundance of each unique TCRbeta CDR3 rearrangement, sequence reads were collapsed and filtered. For each sample, productive Simpson clonality was calculated by taking the square root of Simpson's diversity index across productive rearrangements. As stored in TCRdb, this immuneACCESS dataset retains in-frame rearrangements with V and J assigned. A fraction of the clones does not appear; measured against another copy, unresolved V genes explain less than half of the discrepancy, and the remainder lacks a known reason. V and J calls and clone size come straight from that table; D and trimming were deduced from the DNA. This sample lists some 68,000 clones; roughly 87% were detected once. The leading ten clones occupy about 7.4% of the sample.

The CDR3, from cysteine to phenylalanine, totals 15 residues. The read is trimmed to its CDR3 DNA, 45 bases read in frame from base 1. V was cut back by 8 bases and J by 0 bases, leaving a gap of 14 bases between them. Looking up the germline V gene yields CDR1 KGHSH and CDR2 LQKENI. The data are from a study of blood T cell repertoires in COVID-19 (TCRdb year 2020). At the level of the whole study: Collaborator samples came from the United States, Italy and Spain and covered acute and convalescent phases of COVID-19. A de-identified subject ID, COVID-19 status, age in years and sex were almost always included in the sample metadata. The material from the prospective study consisted of cDNA or gDNA derived from T cells, B-cell-depleted T cells, or PBMCs. The dataset comprised deeply sampled blood TCRbeta repertoires from subjects exposed to, actively infected with, or recovered from COVID-19. The samples were drawn from two sources: the first 160 participants of the ongoing ImmuneRACE study, and 1,000 to 1,500 subjects contributed by 6 global collaborators. The repertoires were released in a freely available public database intended as a resource for research on the immune response to SARS-CoV-2. Where HLA class I and class II types were available, the types were taken from metadata supplied by the sample provider, not from assay-based typing.

Each collaborating institution followed its own protocols to collect whole blood in K2EDTA tubes. For TCRbeta analysis, collaborators shipped samples as frozen whole blood, isolated PBMCs, or DNA extracted from either of those sample types. Points the paper makes about the study in general: The amount of clinical and demographic metadata varied by source and participant and was provided uncurated.

The TCR was taken from a middle-aged man with active COVID-19. Sequencing input: peripheral blood. The chain is assembled from TRBV18 and TRBJ1-5; no D segment can be confidently identified. The nucleotide sequence reads TGTGCCAGCCCCCCTGACGGGAGTAGCAATCAGCCCCAGCATTTT. Translated, it gives CASPPDGSSNQPQHF.